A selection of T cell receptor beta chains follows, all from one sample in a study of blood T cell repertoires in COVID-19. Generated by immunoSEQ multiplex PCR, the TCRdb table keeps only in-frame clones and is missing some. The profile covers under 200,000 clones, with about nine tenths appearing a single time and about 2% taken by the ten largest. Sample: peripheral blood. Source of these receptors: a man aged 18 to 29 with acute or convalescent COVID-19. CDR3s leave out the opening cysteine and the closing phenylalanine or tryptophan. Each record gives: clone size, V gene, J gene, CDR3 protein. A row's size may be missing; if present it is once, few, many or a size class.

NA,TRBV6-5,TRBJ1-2,ASSLPPYGYT
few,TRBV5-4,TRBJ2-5,ASSLEGGQETQY
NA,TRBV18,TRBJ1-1,ASSRARMNTEAF
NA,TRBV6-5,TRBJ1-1,ASSYSGTGTEAF
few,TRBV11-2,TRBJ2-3,ASSFPGRGRAGDTQY
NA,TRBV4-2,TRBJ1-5,ASSQVSMLLGLNSNQPQH
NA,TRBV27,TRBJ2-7,ASSSGLAAAYEQY
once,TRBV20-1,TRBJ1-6,SASKRDSYNSPLH
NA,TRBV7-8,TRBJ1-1,ASSLKRGKTEAF
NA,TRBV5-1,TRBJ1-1,ASSIQGWGTEAF
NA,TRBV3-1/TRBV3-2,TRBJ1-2,ASSQLLADGYT
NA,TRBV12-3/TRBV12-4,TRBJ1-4,ASSLRMREKLF
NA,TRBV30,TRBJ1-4,AWSVLGLSNEKLF
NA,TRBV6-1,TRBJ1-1,ASSSQTGSEAF
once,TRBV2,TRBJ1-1,ASSDSAGTEAF
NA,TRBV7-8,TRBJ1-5,ASSLEGQGNRPQH
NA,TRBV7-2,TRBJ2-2,ASSSRGSLLMNTGELF
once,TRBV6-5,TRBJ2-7,AGRDRGVDEQY
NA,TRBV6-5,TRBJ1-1,ASSYSRGGNTEAF
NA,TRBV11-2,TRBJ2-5,ASSLEGLADQETQY
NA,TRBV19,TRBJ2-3,ASSWGTSTKGVTDTQY
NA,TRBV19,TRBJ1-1,ASSRGLQNTEAF
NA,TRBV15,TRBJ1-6,ATSRGPTGAIGSPLH
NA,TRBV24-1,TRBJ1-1,ATSDLQDTGAEAF
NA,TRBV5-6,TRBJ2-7,ASSLYRGRDEQY
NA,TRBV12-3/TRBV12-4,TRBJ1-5,ASSLTLEPQH
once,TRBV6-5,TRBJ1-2,ASSYSRKGDYGYT
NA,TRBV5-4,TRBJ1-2,ASSPPGEGYT
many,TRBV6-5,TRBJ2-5,ASRRTGVETQY
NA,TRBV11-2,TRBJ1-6,ASSHLDRGNSPLH
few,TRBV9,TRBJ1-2,ASSSTPGGDGYT
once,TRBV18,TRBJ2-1,ASSELAMLNEQF
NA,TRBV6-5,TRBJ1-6,ASAGDSHNSPLH